Listed here are 27 T cell receptor beta chains from one sample, sequenced in a study of cytomegalovirus exposure and HLA in healthy donors. PCR employed 60 Vbeta and 13 Jbeta primers. Clones were read by immunoSEQ multiplex PCR, and TCRdb kept only the in-frame ones, dropping some. The table records 150,000 to 200,000 clones, 77% of them present only once. Sequencing was done on a sample of PBMCs. These receptors all come from a woman younger than 45 in good health and CMV-seropositive.

With respect to this clone: At one of its ends the junction is not consistent with the germline gene, which may arise from a read error. V gene TRBV30 combines with J gene TRBJ2-1; D uncertain. CDR1 is GTSNPN, CDR2 SVGIG, per germline (reference sequence). The CDR3 consists of 12 residues. This CDR3 reads CAWSVSHNEQFF. DNA of the CDR3: TGTGCCTGGAGCGTCTCCCACAATGAGCAGTTCTTC.

This chain joins TRBV11-3 and TRBJ2-5, with 10 bases identical to TRBD1. The CDR3 is 15 amino acids. CDR1 is SGHNT and CDR2 is YENEEA in the germline V gene. Trimming removed 5 bases from V and 5 bases from J; junction bases left unmatched: 8. CDR3 nucleotides: TGTGCCAGCAGCCCATCCCGGGACAGGGGTGAGACCCAGTACTTC. Its protein product is CASSPSRDRGETQYF.

There are a few counts of this clone. The chain has TRBV10-2 and TRBJ2-1, with TRBD2 identical over 8 bases. The CDR3 contains 18 residues. Looked up from germline, CDR1 is WSHSY and CDR2 is SAAADI. With V trimmed by 3 bases and J by 5 bases, 15 bases remained unmatched. This chain's CDR3 is CASSDLEAGVFGDNEQFF. CDR3 in DNA: TGCGCCAGCAGTGACCTAGAAGCGGGAGTATTTGGGGACAATGAGCAGTTCTTC.

The chain carries TRBV5-1 and TRBJ1-3; the match to TRBD1 covers 7 bases. In germline, CDR1 is SGHRS, CDR2 YFSETQ. Germline trimming cut 1 base from V and 4 bases from J; bases unmatched to any gene: 11. This CDR3 spans 17 amino acids. CDR3 residues: CASSLTGTVDRGNTIYF. The DNA for the CDR3 is TGCGCCAGCAGCTTGACCGGGACAGTCGACAGGGGAAACACCATATATTTT. The full variable domain, with the rest looked up from reference TRBV5-1 and TRBJ1-3, is KAGVTQTPRYLIKTRGQQVTLSCSPISGHRSVSWYQQTPGQGLQFLFEYFSETQRNKGNFPGRFSGRQFSNSRSEMNVSTLELGDSALYLCASSLTGTVDRGNTIYFGEGSWLTVV.

This chain joins TRBV5-1 and TRBJ2-1; TRBD1 matches at 8 bases. The germline CDR1 and CDR2 sequences are SGHRS and YFSETQ. There are 16 residues in the CDR3. J was trimmed by 2 bases and V by 3 bases; bases with no gene match: 7. The CDR3 sequence is CASSSSGTGTYNEQFF. The CDR3 DNA is TGCGCCAGCAGCTCCTCCGGGACAGGAACCTACAATGAGCAGTTCTTC.

The chain recombines TRBV4-1 with TRBJ2-7; 8 positions agree with TRBD2. This CDR3 comprises 16 residues. The germline V gene has CDR1 MGHRA and CDR2 YSYEKL. V shed 0 bases and J 5 bases; nucleotides not matched to a gene: 9. The DNA for the CDR3 is TGCGCCAGCAGCCAAGATTTCCGGGGGGGGGTCGACGAGCAGTACTTC. This translates into CASSQDFRGGVDEQYF.

This clone was found once. The chain couples TRBV11-2 to TRBJ2-7; D call uncertain. V gave up 3 bases and J gave up 0 bases, with 18 bases separating them. The CDR3 consists of 17 residues. Germline lookup yields CDR1 SGHAT and CDR2 FQNNGV. This CDR3 is CASSFVPVALVSYEQYF. CDR3 in DNA: TGTGCCAGCAGCTTCGTCCCGGTAGCTCTCGTCTCCTACGAGCAGTACTTC. The whole variable domain, remainder taken from reference TRBV11-2 and TRBJ2-7, is EAGVAQSPRYKIIEKRQSVAFWCNPISGHATLYWYQQILGQGPKLLIQFQNNGVVDDSQLPKDRFSAERLKGVDSTLKIQPAKLEDSAVYLCASSFVPVALVSYEQYFGPGTRLTVT.

This sequence joins TRBV6-6 and TRBJ2-1, with 8 bases that match TRBD2. Germline CDR1 and CDR2: MNHNY and SVGAGI (reference sequence). With V trimmed by 6 bases and J by 3 bases, 10 bases remained unmatched. CDR3 length equals 16 residues. The CDR3, as DNA: TGTGCCAGCAGGGGGGGGAAGCGGGAGAACTACAATGAGCAGTTCTTC. It codes for CASRGGKRENYNEQFF.

To note about this clone: One junction end disagrees with the germline gene, perhaps due to a read error. The chain carries TRBV4-1 and TRBJ2-5; the D gene is possibly TRBD1 (5 bases). The germline V gene encodes CDR1 MGHRA and CDR2 YSYEKL. CDR3 size: 14 residues. This chain's CDR3 is CASSQTPLGAHRDF. Here the CDR3 DNA reads TGCGCCAGCAGCCAAACCCCGCTAGGGGCCCACCGGGACTTC.

CDR3 loop: CASSLFGTQYF. In nucleotides, the CDR3 is TGTGCCAGCAGTTTATTCGGGACCCAGTACTTC. The V and J genes are TRBV27 and TRBJ2-5; unclear D gene. Trimming pared 1 base from V and 7 bases from J, leaving 4 bases between. Per germline, CDR1 MNHEY and CDR2 SMNVEV (reference sequence). The CDR3 is 11 residues long.

V and J are TRBV19 and TRBJ1-2; 8 nucleotides agree with TRBD1. Germline CDR1 reads LNHDA; CDR2 reads SQIVND (reference sequence). V dropped 3 bases and J dropped 2; count of bases not matched to a gene: 5. This CDR3 has 15 residues. CDR3 region: CASSIGDRGNYGYTF. The CDR3 region has the DNA TGTGCCAGTAGTATTGGTGACAGGGGCAACTATGGCTACACCTTC.

The chain combines TRBV11-2 with TRBJ2-3, with 7 bases aligning to TRBD1. Germline V gene data show CDR1 as SGHAT and CDR2 as FQNNGV. V was pared by 1 base and J by 2 bases, with 6 bases of the junction left unmatched. This CDR3 is built from 16 residues. CDR3 in DNA: TGTGCCAGCAGCTTAGCCCCGGGACAGCCCACAGATACGCAGTATTTT. Amino acids: CASSLAPGQPTDTQYF.

This clone was detected only once. This chain uses TRBV5-8 with TRBJ1-3; D uncertain. Trimming removed 6 bases from V and 1 base from J, with 14 bases in between. Germline V gene sequence: CDR1 SGHTS, CDR2 YDEGEE. The CDR3 extends over 15 amino acids. CDR3 coding DNA: TGTGCCAGCAATCCGGGATTTTCTTCTGGAAACACCATATATTTT. It is translated as CASNPGFSSGNTIYF.

V gene TRBV6-4 combines with J gene TRBJ1-2; TRBD1 might be the D (5 bases). Trimming cost V 6 bases and J 5 bases, with 19 bases left between them. The CDR3 loop spans 15 amino acids. The germline V gene encodes CDR1 MRHNA and CDR2 SNTAGT. CDR3 sequence (DNA): TGTGCCAGCAGATTAGACAGCGAATTGGGGTATGGCTACACCTTC. It specifies CASRLDSELGYGYTF.

The chain combines TRBV5-6 with TRBJ2-7, with TRBD2 matching 9 bases. Germline V gene lookup returns CDR1 SGHDT and CDR2 YYEEEE. CDR3 length: 18 residues. V lost 4 bases, J lost 4 bases, and 18 bases stayed unmatched. CDR3 loop: CASSHIRKLSGGGYEQYF. In DNA form, the CDR3 reads TGTGCCAGCAGCCACATACGTAAACTTAGCGGGGGCGGGTACGAGCAGTACTTC.

The genes are TRBV4-1 and TRBJ2-1; 12 positions agree with TRBD2. The ends lost 4 bases at V and 5 bases at J; junction bases unmatched: 12. The CDR3 contains 18 residues. Germline V gene lookup returns CDR1 MGHRA and CDR2 YSYEKL. The CDR3 spells CASSRPRTSGAINNEQFF. The CDR3 region has the DNA TGCGCCAGCAGCCGCCCGAGGACTAGCGGGGCGATAAACAATGAGCAGTTCTTC.

The J gene is TRBJ1-1, the V gene TRBV10-3; D unclear. From germline, CDR1 is ENHRY and CDR2 SYGVKD. Trimming removed 6 bases at V and 5 bases at J, with 10 bases between. The CDR3 extends over 12 amino acids. The CDR3 here is CAIRRENTEAFF. CDR3 sequence (DNA): TGTGCCATCAGGCGCGAGAATACTGAAGCTTTCTTT.

This clone was counted only a few times. This chain links TRBV2 with TRBJ1-1; 11 positions match TRBD1. CDR1 and CDR2 from the germline V gene are SNHLY and FYNNEI. The CDR3 spans 14 residues. After removal of 10 bases from V and 3 bases from J, the junction contained 7 bases not matched to a gene. In nucleotides, the CDR3 is TGTGCCAACGAGGACAGGGGGCGGGACACTGAAGCTTTCTTT. Residues: CANEDRGRDTEAFF. The full variable domain, with the rest looked up from reference TRBV2 and TRBJ1-1, is EPEVTQTPSHQVTQMGQEVILRCVPISNHLYFYWYRQILGQKVEFLVSFYNNEISEKSEIFDDQFSVERPDGSNFTLKIRSTKLEDSAMYFCANEDRGRDTEAFFGQGTRLTVV.

This sequence joins TRBV28 and TRBJ1-1; D gene uncertain. Deletions cut 2 bases from V and 4 bases from J, with 11 bases between. The CDR3 has 14 amino acids. Germline V gene data show CDR1 as MDHEN and CDR2 as SYDVKM. The CDR3 nucleotides are TGTGCCAGCAGTTTAGCGGGTTCGGGCACTGAAGCTTTCTTT. Its protein product is CASSLAGSGTEAFF.

The V call is TRBV30, the J call TRBJ1-1; D not resolved. With 4 bases removed from V and 1 base from J, the gap between germline ends came to 10 bases. Germline V gene data show CDR1 as GTSNPN and CDR2 as SVGIG (reference sequence). The CDR3 runs to 13 residues. DNA of the CDR3: TGTGCCTGGAAAGAGAGTTGGAACACTGAAGCTTTCTTT. Encoded protein: CAWKESWNTEAFF.

The rearrangement uses TRBV6-5 and TRBJ1-2; 9 bases fit TRBD1. The CDR3 totals 12 residues. V trimming: 6 bases; J trimming: 8 bases; junction bases outside the gene matches: 4. Germline-derived CDR1 and CDR2 are MNHEY and SVGAGI. Here the CDR3 DNA reads TGTGCCAGCAGACAGGGGGCGCAAGGCTACACCTTC. Protein product: CASRQGAQGYTF.

This clone was detected only a few times. The chain has TRBV9 and TRBJ2-1; the match to TRBD2 covers 10 bases. V dropped 0 bases and J dropped 8; count of bases not matched to a gene: 5. The germline CDR1 and CDR2 sequences are SGDLS and YYNGEE. The CDR3 extends over 15 amino acids. CDR3: CASSVATSGRDEQFF. Here the CDR3 DNA reads TGTGCCAGCAGCGTAGCTACCAGCGGGAGGGATGAGCAGTTCTTC.

The chain uses TRBV30 and TRBJ2-7; D is unclear. Germline lookup yields CDR1 GTSNPN and CDR2 SVGIG (reference sequence). V lost 1 base and J 5 bases, leaving 12 bases between the germline ends. The CDR3 spans 13 residues. The CDR3 region is CAWSATPVDEQYF. CDR3 in DNA: TGTGCCTGGAGTGCCACACCCGTGGACGAGCAGTACTTC.

The chain recombines TRBV19 with TRBJ1-5; D gene unclear. V was clipped by 3 bases and J by 4 bases, with 7 bases between them. Germline CDR1 LNHDA, CDR2 SQIVND (reference sequence). This CDR3 has 13 amino acids. The CDR3 spells CASSIRVNQPQHF. The CDR3 nucleotides read TGTGCCAGTAGTATCCGGGTAAATCAGCCCCAGCATTTT.

The chain combines TRBV18 with TRBJ1-1; D uncertain. The CDR3 consists of 15 residues. Germline values: CDR1 KGHSH, CDR2 LQKENI. The V end was cut by 2 bases, the J end by 3 bases, with 13 bases between. The DNA for the CDR3 is TGTGCCAGCTCACCAAGCGGGGTAGGGTACACTGAAGCTTTCTTT. Protein: CASSPSGVGYTEAFF.

The rearrangement joins TRBV7-9 to TRBJ2-5, with 7 positions matching TRBD2. With 5 bases clipped from V and 2 bases from J, the junction kept 14 bases outside the gene matches. This CDR3 contains 17 residues. The germline V gene has CDR1 SEHNR and CDR2 FQNEAQ (reference sequence). CDR3 in DNA: TGTGCCAGCAGCCAGGGCGGGGGAGGGGCCCTGCAAGAGACCCAGTACTTC. This translates into CASSQGGGGALQETQYF. Looking up the rest from reference TRBV7-9 and TRBJ2-5 gives the full variable domain: DTGVSQNPRHKITKRGQNVTFRCDPISEHNRLYWYRQTLGQGPEFLTYFQNEAQLEKSRLLSDRFSAERPKGSFSTLEIQRTEQGDSAMYLCASSQGGGGALQETQYFGPGTRLLVL.

V usage is TRBV27 and J usage is TRBJ2-7; 11 bases agree with TRBD1. Germline CDR1 is MNHEY and CDR2 is SMNVEV (reference sequence). CDR3 length: 14 residues. V shed 5 bases, J shed 6 bases, and the junction held 6 bases outside the gene matches. CDR3 residues: CASSPDRGPREQYF. The CDR3 DNA follows: TGTGCCAGCAGTCCGGACAGGGGGCCCCGCGAGCAGTACTTC.